The entry that follows covers one T cell receptor (beta chain) sequence. A few counts support this clonotype. Which antigen it targets is not known. The input lacks base qualities; no much larger clone sits a single base away. PBMCs were isolated by Ficoll-Paque density gradient centrifugation. The entry originates in a study of T-cell memory formation after mild COVID-19 (dated by TCRdb to 2020 to 2022). In terms of the full investigation: TCR sequence clusters from the two donors were largely donor specific. Longitudinal TCRalpha and TCRbeta repertoire sequencing tracked T-cell clones expanding and contracting after mild COVID-19 in a couple of donors. Two young, previously healthy adult volunteers, one female and one male, were included in the cohort. The paper as a whole reports these results and caveats: Only a couple of mild cases were covered in the study, and larger cohorts including severe cases with pre-infection samples were considered necessary. Contracting CD4+ clones turned up mainly in the CM and EM memory subsets, whereas EMRA was where CD8+ clones were enriched. Whether the second-wave clones peaking on day 37 were SARS-CoV-2 specific was not confirmed. The detection of some responding clones in pre-infection memory suggests that pre-existing cross-reactive memory T cells joined the SARS-CoV-2 response. Balanced CD4/CD8 phenotypes were observed for clones contracting from day 15 to 85, whereas a bias towards CD4+ was observed for a second wave of clones expanding from day 15 to 37.

The CDR3 starts with the cysteine, ends with the phenylalanine, and has 13 residues. Left in the record is the CDR3 DNA by itself, 39 bases read in frame from the first base. V and J lose 2 bases and 7 bases, and a span of 8 bases separates them. The CDR1 and CDR2 encoded by the germline V gene are SGHTA and FQGTGA. The sequencer listed for this sample is Illumina NovaSeq 6000. TCRalpha and TCRbeta cDNA libraries were constructed by 5'RACE with constant-segment primers, with sample barcodes and unique molecular identifiers being introduced. Trizol reagent was used to extract RNA from every sample. Amplification of the libraries took two PCR steps, and the second step added a second sample barcode plus Illumina TruSeq adapters. Sequencing of the libraries was done on an Illumina NovaSeq, producing 2 x 150 bp paired-end reads. From the authors' description of their analysis: The reads were demultiplexed and collapsed into UMI-guided consensus sequences using migec v1.2.7. Using mixcr v2.1.11, UMI consensuses were aligned to TRA and TRB V and J templates and then assembled into clonotypes. Expanded or contracted clonotypes were those called significant by both edgeR and NoisET, with noise models trained on biological replicates. For edgeR calls, a false discovery rate-adjusted p below 0.01 and a log2 fold-change threshold of 1 were applied. As an exploratory analysis of dynamics, max-normalized trajectories of the 1000 most abundant clonotypes were examined with PCA combined with hierarchical clustering. Separately sequenced CD4+ and CD8+ repertoires were used to assign a CD4 or CD8 phenotype to each responding clone. TCRdb took the public reads, trimmed them with fastp at Q25, ran MiXCR for clone calling and kept in-frame beta chains. Each CDR3 protein gets just one entry, which takes the most common genes and DNA from the rows behind it. These V and J calls derive from TCRdb rather than the authors' analysis. For this sample the table gives approximately 210,000 distinct CDR3 sequences, of which more than 9% were detected only once. The ten largest make up roughly 3% of the sample.

The rearrangement combines TRBV7-3 with TRBJ2-2; perhaps TRBD2 is the D gene, with 5 bases matching. This clonotype originated in a man aged 18 to 30 who had mild COVID-19 (a few samples of this study predate the infection). The sample titles of this study are shuffled in the database, so cell type and time point are left out; the donor was told from shared clones. What was sequenced was PBMCs or a T cell subset sorted from them (not recorded which). CDR3 protein: CASSLSEVGELFF. The nucleotide sequence is given as TGTGCCAGCAGCTTATCGGAGGTCGGGGAGCTGTTTTTT.